This T cell receptor (beta chain) was captured by sequencing in a study of blood T cell repertoires in COVID-19. In germline, CDR1 is SGHDN, CDR2 FVKESK. The CDR3 is made up of 15 amino acids. The ends were cut back, 1 base at V and 3 bases at J, with 10 bases in the middle. This clone was counted a few times. Here immunoSEQ multiplex PCR was the method, and the copy in TCRdb shows in-frame clones only, minus some. The sample shows roughly 500,000 clones, about 88% of them seen only once. The V and J genes are TRBV14 and TRBJ2-1, with a weak D call TRBD1 (5 bases). Sequences were obtained from PBMCs or T cells enriched from blood (not recorded which). The sequence was collected from a woman aged 55-69 years who had recovered from COVID-19. The CDR3 protein is CASSQGITGYNEQFF. CDR3 DNA sequence: TGTGCCAGCAGCCAAGGTATAACAGGCTACAATGAGCAGTTCTTC.